These T cell receptor beta chains were read from a single sample in a study of T-cell reconstitution after alpha-beta-depleted transplantation in children. TCRdb passed the PCR reads through MiXCR, listing each CDR3 protein once. The repertoire holds 490,000 or so distinct CDR3 sequences, with 9.5% to 15% as singletons. Source: PBMCs from the stem cell graft donor, taken from the stem cell graft. Source of these receptors: a human donor who donated a stem cell graft to a child with combined immunodeficiency. CDR3s include the opening cysteine and the closing phenylalanine or tryptophan. D genes are given only for firm matches. The size of a clone is reported for some rows only, either as once, few or many, or as a class for expanded clones.

size: -; J: TRBJ2-6; D: -; length: 19; V: TRBV19; CDR3: CASSIGLGGLGPGANVLTF; DNA: TGTGCCAGTAGTATAGGGCTTGGCGGATTGGGCCCTGGGGCCAACGTCCTGACTTTC
size: few; J: TRBJ1-5; D: TRBD1; length: 14; V: TRBV27; CDR3: CASSRTGMYQPQHF; DNA: TGTGCCAGCAGTCGGACAGGGATGTATCAGCCCCAGCATTTT
size: many; J: TRBJ2-5; D: TRBD2; length: 15; V: TRBV20-1; CDR3: CSARDALAGEETQYF; DNA: TGCAGTGCTAGAGATGCACTAGCGGGGGAAGAGACCCAGTACTTC
size: -; J: TRBJ1-1; D: TRBD1; length: 15; V: TRBV24-1; CDR3: CATSDRTGPNTEAFF; DNA: TGTGCCACCAGTGATCGGACAGGGCCGAACACTGAAGCTTTCTTT
size: few; J: TRBJ2-7; D: TRBD1; length: 14; V: TRBV10-3; CDR3: CAISDGTGDNEQYF; DNA: TGTGCCATCAGTGATGGGACAGGGGATAACGAGCAGTACTTC
size: few; J: TRBJ2-1; D: -; length: 16; V: TRBV10-3; CDR3: CAISEMWQGGYNEQFF; DNA: TGTGCCATCAGTGAGATGTGGCAGGGGGGATACAATGAGCAGTTCTTC
size: -; J: TRBJ2-3; D: -; length: 16; V: TRBV12-5; CDR3: CASGLAPWRTTDTQYF; DNA: TGTGCTAGTGGTTTGGCCCCGTGGCGGACCACAGATACGCAGTATTTT
size: -; J: TRBJ2-5; D: TRBD1; length: 15; V: TRBV6-1; CDR3: CASSEFGTGKETQYF; DNA: TGTGCCAGCAGTGAATTTGGGACAGGGAAAGAGACCCAGTACTTC
size: -; J: TRBJ1-2; D: -; length: 16; V: TRBV7-7; CDR3: CASRPSPVDTVPGYTF; DNA: TGTGCTAGCAGACCTTCCCCGGTGGACACCGTTCCTGGCTACACCTTC
size: many; J: TRBJ2-1; D: TRBD2; length: 15; V: TRBV5-5; CDR3: CASSILAEIYNEQFF; DNA: TGTGCCAGCAGCATCCTAGCGGAAATATACAATGAGCAGTTCTTC
size: -; J: TRBJ2-7; D: TRBD2; length: 16; V: TRBV4-3; CDR3: CASSQILAGASYEQYF; DNA: TGCGCCAGCAGCCAGATACTAGCGGGTGCCTCCTACGAGCAGTACTTC